The present T cell receptor beta chain was sequenced within a study of blood T cell repertoires in COVID-19. In the study overall: Researchers got acute and convalescent COVID-19 samples from the United States, Italy and Spain. PBMCs, B-cell-depleted T cells, or T cells provided the cDNA or gDNA that made up the material.

Authors' processing steps: Scientists estimated how many nucleated cells there were by amplifying reference gene primers. Clones were read by immunoSEQ multiplex PCR, and TCRdb kept only the in-frame ones, dropping some. The V and J calls and clone size were taken over from that table, and D and trimming were inferred from the DNA. The sample consists of 140,000 to 150,000 clones, about 74% of them appearing once. This CDR3 is built from 15 residues. J gave up 7 bases and V 1 base, and 5 bases lay outside the gene matches. Germline CDR1 and CDR2: MNHEY and SVGAGI. Sequencing input: peripheral blood. This chain connects TRBV6-5 to TRBJ2-3; 10 nucleotides align to TRBD1. This receptor was identified in a man between 50 and 59 years old with acute or convalescent COVID-19. The CDR3 region has the DNA TGTGCCAGCAGTTACTTGGGACAGGGGTTTAATACGCAGTATTTT. Amino acid sequence: CASSYLGQGFNTQYF.